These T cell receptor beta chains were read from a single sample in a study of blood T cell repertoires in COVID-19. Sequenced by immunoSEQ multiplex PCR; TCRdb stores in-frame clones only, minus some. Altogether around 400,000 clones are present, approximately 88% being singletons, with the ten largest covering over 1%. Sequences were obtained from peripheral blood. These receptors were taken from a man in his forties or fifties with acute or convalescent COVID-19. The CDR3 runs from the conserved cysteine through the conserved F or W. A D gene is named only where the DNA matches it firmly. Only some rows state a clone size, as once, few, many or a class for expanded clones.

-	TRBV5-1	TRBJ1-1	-	TGCGCCAGCAGCTCCATTCAGGGTAACACTGAAGCTTTCTTT	CASSSIQGNTEAFF
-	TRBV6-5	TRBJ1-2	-	TGTGCCAGCAATGGAGGAATCTCTGCTAACTATGGCTACACCTTC	CASNGGISANYGYTF
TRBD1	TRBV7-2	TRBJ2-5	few	TGTGCCAGCAGCGCCATAGGGTACAGGGGACAAGAGACCCAGTACTTC	CASSAIGYRGQETQYF
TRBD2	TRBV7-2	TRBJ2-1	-	TGTGCCAGCAGCTTTGGTAGCGGGGGGGACCACGAGCAGTTCTTC	CASSFGSGGDHEQFF
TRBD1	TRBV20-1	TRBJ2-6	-	TGCAGTGCTAGTACAGGGGGCGCCCCGGGGGCCAACGTCCTGACTTTC	CSASTGGAPGANVLTF
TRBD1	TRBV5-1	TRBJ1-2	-	TGCGCCAGCAGCCTCACAGGGGGGTGGTATGGCTACACCTTC	CASSLTGGWYGYTF
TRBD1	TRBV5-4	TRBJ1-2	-	TGTGCCAGCAGCTTACTTGGACAGGGCTCATTCACCTTC	CASSLLGQGSFTF
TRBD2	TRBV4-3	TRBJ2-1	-	TGCGCCAGCAGCCAAGGGAGCGGGGGGGCGAATGAGCAGTTCTTC	CASSQGSGGANEQFF
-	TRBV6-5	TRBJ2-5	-	TGTGCCAGCACCCTCGGACAGCAAGAGACCCAGTACTTC	CASTLGQQETQYF
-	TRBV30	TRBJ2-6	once	TGTGCCTGGGACTTCTCTGGGGCCAACGTCCTGACTTTC	CAWDFSGANVLTF
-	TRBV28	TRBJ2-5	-	TGTGCCAGCAGCCGCCCAGGGCTGTTGGAGACCCAGTACTTC	CASSRPGLLETQYF
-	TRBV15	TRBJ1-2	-	TGTGCCACCAGCAGAGATAGTCTCTATGGCTACACCTTC	CATSRDSLYGYTF
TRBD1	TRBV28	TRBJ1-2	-	TGTGCCAGCACCCCCGCAGGGGGCGACTATGGCTACACCTTC	CASTPAGGDYGYTF
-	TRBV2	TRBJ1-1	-	TGTGCCAGTATCCGCGTCGCGAACACTGAAGCTTTCTTT	CASIRVANTEAFF
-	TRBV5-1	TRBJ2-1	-	TGCGCCAGCAGTGGGGGGGGCCTTACCTCCTACAATGAGCAGTTCTTC	CASSGGGLTSYNEQFF
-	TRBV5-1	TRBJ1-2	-	TGCGCCAGCAGCCCAGGACAGTCAAGAGACCCTAACTATGGCTACACCTTC	CASSPGQSRDPNYGYTF
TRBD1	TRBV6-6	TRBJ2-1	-	TGTGCCAGCAGGGAGACAGGGGACAATGAGCAGTTCTTC	CASRETGDNEQFF
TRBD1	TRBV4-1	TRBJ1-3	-	TGCGCCAGCACCATGACAGGGAGCTCTGGAAACACCATATATTTT	CASTMTGSSGNTIYF
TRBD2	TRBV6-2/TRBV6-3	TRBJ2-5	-	TGTGCCAGCAGTGACTGGACTAGCCCCGGGGAGACCCAGTACTTC	CASSDWTSPGETQYF
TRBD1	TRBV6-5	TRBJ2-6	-	TGTGCCAGCAGCCGGACAGGGTCTGGGGCCAACGTCCTGACTTTC	CASSRTGSGANVLTF
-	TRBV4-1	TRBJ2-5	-	TGCGCCAGCAGCCAATGGGACACGAACCAAGAGACCCAGTACTTC	CASSQWDTNQETQYF
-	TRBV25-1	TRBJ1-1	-	TGTGCCAGCAGTGATTCAACAGGAGACACTGAAGCTTTCTTT	CASSDSTGDTEAFF
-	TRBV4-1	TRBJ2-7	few	TGCGCCAGCAGCCAAGACAGGGGAGCTTCTTACGAGCAGTACTTC	CASSQDRGASYEQYF
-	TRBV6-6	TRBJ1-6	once	TGTGCCAGCAGTTCGGCAGGTCTTTCACCCCTCCACTTT	CASSSAGLSPLHF
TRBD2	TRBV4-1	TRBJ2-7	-	TGCGCCAGCAGCCACCCCCCGCGGGGGGTCGACGAGCAGTACTTC	CASSHPPRGVDEQYF
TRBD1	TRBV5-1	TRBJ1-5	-	TGCGCCAGCAGCTTGTACGGACAGGACAATCAGCCCCAGCATTTT	CASSLYGQDNQPQHF
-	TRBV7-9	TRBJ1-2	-	TGTGCCAGCAGCTTAGCCCAGGGCTATGGCTACACCTTC	CASSLAQGYGYTF
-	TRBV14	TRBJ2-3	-	TGTGCCAGCAGCCAAGATTTAGGCGGAGCTAGCACAGATACGCAGTATTTT	CASSQDLGGASTDTQYF
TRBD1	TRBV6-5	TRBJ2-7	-	TGTGCCAGCAGTTACACAGGACAGGGAGTCAACGAGCAGTACTTC	CASSYTGQGVNEQYF
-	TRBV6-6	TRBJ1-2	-	TGTGCCAGCAGTCCAATGCCGGTGGGAACAGGGACTAACTATGGCTACACCTTC	CASSPMPVGTGTNYGYTF
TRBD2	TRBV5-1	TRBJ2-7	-	TGCGCCAGCAGTCGGACGTGGACTAGCGGACCGGCCTACGAGCAGTACTTC	CASSRTWTSGPAYEQYF
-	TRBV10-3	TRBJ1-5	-	TGTGCCATCAGCTCTGACACCCTTAGCAATCAGCCCCAGCATTTT	CAISSDTLSNQPQHF
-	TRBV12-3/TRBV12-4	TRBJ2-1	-	TGTGCCAGCAGTTTTTTTAGCGGCAATGAGCAGTTCTTC	CASSFFSGNEQFF
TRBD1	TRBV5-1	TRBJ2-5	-	TGCGCCAGCAGCTTGGTTAGGACAGGGGGCGGAGAGACCCAGTACTTC	CASSLVRTGGGETQYF
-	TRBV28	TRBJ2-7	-	TGTGCCAGCAGTACGACCATTAACTCAGGGACCTACGAGCAGTACTTC	CASSTTINSGTYEQYF
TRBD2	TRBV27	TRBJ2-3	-	TGTGCCAGCAGTCCACCAACCGGACTAGCGGGGGGGATAGATACGCAGTATTTT	CASSPPTGLAGGIDTQYF
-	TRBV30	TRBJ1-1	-	TGTGCCTGGAGGCGGGCAAGCACTGAAGCTTTCTTT	CAWRRASTEAFF
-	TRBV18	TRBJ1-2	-	TGTGCCAGCTCACCACGCAACAATAACTATGGCTACACCTTC	CASSPRNNNYGYTF
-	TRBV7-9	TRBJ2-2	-	TGTGCCAGGAGTTTTCGAGACAGCGGGGAGCTGTTTTTT	CARSFRDSGELFF
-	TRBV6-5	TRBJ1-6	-	TGTGCCAGCAGTTACATACTCGGGGGTGTGAATTCACCCCTCCACTTT	CASSYILGGVNSPLHF
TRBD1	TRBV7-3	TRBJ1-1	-	TGTGCCAGCAGTCAGGGGGGGAACACTGAAGCTTTCTTT	CASSQGGNTEAFF
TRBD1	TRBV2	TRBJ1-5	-	TGTGCCAGCAGTGAACCTAAGGGACAGGGGAATCAGCCCCAGCATTTT	CASSEPKGQGNQPQHF
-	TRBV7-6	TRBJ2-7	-	TGTGCCAGCAGCACGCGGGACTCTCGGCCCGACGAGCAGTACTTC	CASSTRDSRPDEQYF
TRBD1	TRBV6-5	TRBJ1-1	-	TGTGCCAGCAGCCGGACAGGGGCCGAAGAAGCTTTCTTT	CASSRTGAEEAFF
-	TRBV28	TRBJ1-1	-	TGTACCAGCACCAGGTCGAACACTGAAGCTTTCTTT	CTSTRSNTEAFF
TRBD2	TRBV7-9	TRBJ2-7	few	TGTGCCAGCAGCCCGGGCCTAGCGGGAGTCTCCGAGCAGTACTTC	CASSPGLAGVSEQYF
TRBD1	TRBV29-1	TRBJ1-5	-	TGCAGCGTTCGGGACAGCAGCAATCAGCCCCAGCATTTT	CSVRDSSNQPQHF
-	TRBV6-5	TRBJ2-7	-	TGTGCCAGCAGACTAGGCGTCAGCGGAGGAGTTTACTTC	CASRLGVSGGVYF